Described below is a single T cell receptor (beta chain) sequence and its context. Its antigen is as yet unknown. This entry comes from a study of cytomegalovirus exposure and HLA in healthy donors. For the study at large: There were approximately 81 million unique TCRs (from HLA-typed donors) in an early data release.

Amplification used 60 Vbeta primers and 13 Jbeta primers. Data came from immunoSEQ multiplex PCR; TCRdb stores just in-frame clones and leaves some out. The sample has around 130,000 clones, about four fifths seen once; the top ten hold about 5.3%. Germline V lookup: CDR1 MGHRA, CDR2 YSYEKL. CDR3 length equals 19 residues. Trimming left V 0 bases short and J 7 bases short, with 27 bases between. Study-wide results and limits: The records held CMV serostatus as the only immune exposure information.

The chain carries TRBV4-1 and TRBJ1-2; D gene ambiguous. The specimen sequenced was PBMCs. The receptor's source is a young man in good health and CMV-seronegative. The chain's CDR3 is CASSQDRAALYKADSGYTF. CDR3 in DNA: TGCGCCAGCAGCCAAGATCGAGCCGCCCTTTACAAGGCTGACTCTGGCTACACCTTC.